This T cell receptor beta chain stems from a study of T cells in Graves' hyperthyroidism and ophthalmopathy. Amplification of TCR beta CDR3 regions was performed using RNA transcripts as template. First-round RT-PCR with HTBI primers amplified the TCR CDR3 region. TCRdb redid the calling of the multiplex PCR reads with MiXCR, one entry per CDR3 protein. This table has around 350,000 distinct CDR3 sequences, 15% to 20% appearing once. Study observations and caveats: Most thyroid clonotypes that were expanded above 0.001 also turned up in blood.

The CDR3 loop spans 17 amino acids. V was clipped by 4 bases and J by 2 bases; unmatched bases: 10. The V gene's germline CDR1 is KGHDR and CDR2 SFDVKD. With a duration under 2 months, the hyperthyroidism was newly diagnosed in patients aged 18 to 65. Uncontrolled infection, other autoimmune disease, pregnancy or lactation disqualified patients from enrolment. This clonotype was observed many times. What it binds is unknown. The J gene is TRBJ2-5, the V gene TRBV24-1, with TRBD1 matching over 9 bases. What was sequenced was blood. This TCR was sampled from a woman in her late teens or twenties with Graves' hyperthyroidism. The CDR3 region is CATSDAAPGQGQETQYF. In DNA, the CDR3 is TGTGCCACCAGTGACGCCGCTCCGGGACAGGGTCAAGAGACCCAGTACTTC.